This T cell receptor beta chain was identified in a study of OX40 agonist ivuxolimab in advanced cancers. TCRdb's table, derived via immunoSEQ multiplex PCR, lists solely in-frame clones and lacks some. In the table there are around 77,000 clones, 75% to 85% of which are singletons. With 6 bases removed from V and 2 bases from J, the gap between germline ends came to 14 bases. CDR1 MNHEY and CDR2 SMNVEV come from the germline V gene (reference sequence). The CDR3 is 14 amino acids. This TCR was recovered from an adult with an advanced solid tumor such as melanoma, head and neck, liver or kidney cancer. Sequencing used CD4+ or CD8+ T cells sorted from blood, obtained in a trial of the OX40 agonist ivuxolimab. This rearrangement joins TRBV27 to TRBJ2-7, with a possible D match to TRBD2 (5 bases). CDR3 sequence reads: CASRREGRTYEQYF. In DNA, the CDR3 is TGTGCCAGCAGGAGAGAGGGTCGAACCTACGAGCAGTACTTC.